The clone carrying this TCR beta chain came up once. The data derive from a study of a mutant IDH1 vaccine in newly diagnosed glioma. Time point noted: baseline, week 1 (first vaccination visit). Indicated treatment: pre-vaccination baseline after standard-of-care therapy. Sequencing was performed with immunoSEQ multiplex PCR; in TCRdb, only in-frame clones are kept and a portion is missing. The table shows around 64,000 clones, with about 86% occurring only once. The CDR3 is made up of 13 amino acids. V was cut by 3 bases and J by 3 bases, with 9 bases left in between. In germline, CDR1 is LNHDA, CDR2 SQIVND (reference sequence).

Sequenced here: peripheral blood mononuclear cells (PBMCs), sampled from a glioma patient treated with radiotherapy, temozolomide or both. This clonotype originated in a woman younger than 30 with glioma. Some clones in this sample may be carry-over from other donors' samples. The chain employs TRBV19 and TRBJ2-7, with D hard to call. CDR3 bases: TGTGCCAGTAGTATTGGGAAGGGCTACGAGCAGTACTTC. Amino acids: CASSIGKGYEQYF.